What follows is one T cell receptor beta chain and its context. The record originates from a study of sequential checkpoint blockade in melanoma. Germline CDR1 is PRHDT and CDR2 is FYEKMQ (reference sequence). V was pared by 1 base and J by 9 bases, with 10 bases between. CDR3 length equals 13 residues. Treatment meaning: randomized to nivolumab then ipilimumab (arm A) or the reverse (arm B). TCRdb keeps only in-frame clones here, not all; method: immunoSEQ multiplex PCR. The sample lists about 11,000 clones, approximately 71% seen once, with roughly 31% in the top ten. The chain links TRBV13 to TRBJ2-1; no clear D. The source was CD8+ T cells sorted from blood (inferred from file names), collected from a patient given nivolumab and ipilimumab in sequence. This receptor was obtained from a human donor with melanoma. The CDR3 loop reads CASSLAEFPEQFF. In DNA form, the CDR3 reads TGTGCCAGCAGCTTAGCTGAGTTTCCTGAGCAGTTCTTC.